The 32 T cell receptor beta chains reported below all come from one sample, sequenced in a study of blood T cell repertoires in COVID-19. TCRdb keeps only in-frame clones here, not all; method: immunoSEQ multiplex PCR. The repertoire holds hundreds of thousands of clones, with 90% as singletons. Specimen: PBMCs or T cells enriched from blood (not recorded which). The receptors stem from a man aged 25-45 years who had been exposed to COVID-19.

This clone has only one observation. The genes are TRBV7-7 and TRBJ2-7, with D maybe TRBD1 (6 bases). Germline V gene data show CDR1 as SSHAT and CDR2 as FNYEAQ (reference sequence). V was clipped by 5 bases and J by 6 bases, with 23 bases between them. The CDR3 runs 16 residues. Here the CDR3 reads CASSPTVAGDGGEQYF. For the CDR3, the DNA is TGTGCCAGCAGCCCGACTGTGGCAGGGGACGGTGGCGAGCAGTACTTC. The full variable domain, rest sourced from reference TRBV7-7 and TRBJ2-7, is GAGVSQSPRYKVTKRGQDVTLRCDPISSHATLYWYQQALGQGPEFLTYFNYEAQPDKSGLPSDRFSAERPEGSISTLTIQRTEQRDSAMYRCASSPTVAGDGGEQYFGPGTRLTVT.

The chain joins TRBV19 to TRBJ1-2; 8 positions agree with TRBD1. Germline V gene sequence: CDR1 LNHDA, CDR2 SQIVND (reference sequence). This CDR3 region has 14 residues. V trimming: 4 bases; J trimming: 2 bases; junction bases outside the gene matches: 3. The CDR3 coding sequence is TGTGCCAGTAGTAGGCAGGGGGCGAACTATGGCTACACCTTC. The encoded protein is CASSRQGANYGYTF.

The chain uses TRBV2 and TRBJ1-4; D unclear. Germline CDR1 SNHLY, CDR2 FYNNEI. The V end was cut by 7 bases, the J end by 6 bases, with 9 bases between. The CDR3 contains 12 residues. CDR3 loop: CASITSYEKLFF. DNA of the CDR3: TGTGCCAGCATCACTTCTTATGAAAAACTGTTTTTT.

CDR3 loop: CASSPTGGSTEAFF. The CDR3 nucleotides read TGTGCCAGCTCACCGACAGGGGGGAGTACTGAAGCTTTCTTT. This sequence joins TRBV18 and TRBJ1-1; 9 nucleotides align to TRBD1. With 3 bases clipped from V and 5 bases from J, the junction kept 4 bases outside the gene matches. The CDR3 spans 14 residues. CDR1 KGHSH and CDR2 LQKENI come from the germline V gene.

The chain carries TRBV10-1 and TRBJ1-5, with D perhaps matching TRBD1 (6 bases). The CDR3 spans 15 residues. Germline V gene data show CDR1 as WNHNN and CDR2 as SYGVQD (reference sequence). Trimming removed 7 bases from V and 6 bases from J, with 19 bases in between. The CDR3 is CASTPAGGWGQPQHF. CDR3 nucleotide sequence: TGCGCCAGCACCCCGGCGGGGGGCTGGGGTCAGCCCCAGCATTTT.

The chain joins TRBV10-1 to TRBJ1-1, with D uncertain. This CDR3 contains 14 residues. CDR1 WNHNN and CDR2 SYGVQD come from the germline V gene (reference sequence). V lost 3 bases to trimming and J lost 6 bases, with 14 bases between them. For the CDR3, the DNA is TGCGCCAGCAGTGATTATTCCACCGGGTCTGAAGCTTTCTTT. Translating it yields CASSDYSTGSEAFF.

The chain uses TRBV5-4 and TRBJ2-5; possible D gene TRBD1, 6 bases. V was shortened by 4 bases and J by 4 bases, with 11 bases between the two germline ends. CDR3 length: 13 residues. CDR1 is SGHNT and CDR2 is YYREEE in the germline V gene (reference sequence). The CDR3 DNA sequence: TGTGCCAGCAGCCTCAGGGGAGCAGAGACCCAGTACTTC. Protein sequence: CASSLRGAETQYF.

This clone was seen just once. The CDR3 coding sequence is TGCGCCAGCAGCCAAACGAGGAACACTGAAGCTTTCTTT. Its protein product is CASSQTRNTEAFF. J is TRBJ1-1 and V is TRBV4-3; D ambiguous. In germline, CDR1 is LGHNA, CDR2 YSLEER. The V and J ends lost 2 bases and 1 base respectively, with 5 bases between them. This CDR3 comprises 13 residues.

The chain uses TRBV10-3 and TRBJ1-5; TRBD1 agrees at 7 bases. Per the germline V gene, CDR1 is ENHRY and CDR2 is SYGVKD. CDR3 size: 16 residues. Trimming took 0 bases from V and 6 from J; bases not matched to a gene: 8. The CDR3, as DNA: TGTGCCATCAGTGAGTCTACAGGGGTAATGGCTCAGCCCCAGCATTTT. Translation gives CAISESTGVMAQPQHF.

The chain is built from TRBV5-4 and TRBJ1-4, with D hard to call. CDR1 and CDR2 (germline): SGHNT, YYREEE (reference sequence). The V end lost 4 bases, the J end lost 8 bases, and 9 bases lay between the germline ends. This CDR3 is 12 amino acids long. CDR3 bases: TGTGCCAGCAGCCCTTCAGGCGAAAAACTGTTTTTT. Its translation is CASSPSGEKLFF.

The chain carries TRBV6-5 and TRBJ2-3, with D maybe TRBD2 (6 bases). This CDR3 has 16 residues. Germline V lookup: CDR1 MNHEY, CDR2 SVGAGI. Trimming stripped 0 bases from V and 1 base from J, with 11 bases between. Here the CDR3 reads CASSYSGRMGTDTQYF. The CDR3 DNA follows: TGTGCCAGCAGTTACTCCGGGAGAATGGGCACAGATACGCAGTATTTT.

This clone was detected once. The rearrangement joins TRBV6-5 to TRBJ2-7; 12 bases line up with TRBD1. Germline lookup yields CDR1 MNHEY and CDR2 SVGAGI. V gave up 8 bases and J gave up 5 bases; unmatched junction bases: 7. The CDR3 is 14 residues long. The CDR3 DNA sequence: TGTGCCAGCGTACCGGGACAGGGGGCAGACGAGCAGTACTTC. This sequence encodes CASVPGQGADEQYF.

This clone appeared a single time. The gene calls are TRBV19 and TRBJ1-4; 7 bases align to TRBD1. The CDR3 is made up of 13 amino acids. The V segment lost 7 bases and the J segment 5 bases; nucleotides outside the gene matches: 4. The V gene's germline CDR1 is LNHDA and CDR2 SQIVND (reference sequence). This CDR3 is CASTDRKNEKLFF. The CDR3 DNA is TGTGCCAGTACGGACAGGAAAAATGAAAAACTGTTTTTT. Supplemented by reference TRBV19 and TRBJ1-4, the full variable domain reads DGGITQSPKYLFRKEGQNVTLSCEQNLNHDAMYWYRQDPGQGLRLIYYSQIVNDFQKGDIAEGYSVSREKKESFPLTVTSAQKNPTAFYLCASTDRKNEKLFFGSGTQLSVL.

CDR3 sequence: CASRQDRPGGYTF. As DNA, the CDR3 is TGTGCCAGCAGGCAAGACAGGCCTGGGGGCTACACCTTC. The chain carries TRBV6-5 and TRBJ1-2; D possibly corresponds to TRBD1 (6 bases). Germline CDR1 is MNHEY and CDR2 is SVGAGI. CDR3 length: 13 amino acids. V lost 6 bases, J lost 8 bases, and 16 bases lay in between.

The chain employs TRBV3-1 (or the pseudogene TRBV3-2) and TRBJ2-1; possibly TRBD2 for D (5 bases). This CDR3 region has 17 residues. Per germline, CDR1 LGHDT and CDR2 YNNKEL (reference sequence). Trimming removed 1 base at V and 4 bases at J, with 17 bases between. The CDR3 region is CASSQGRWTGRYNEQFF. The CDR3 DNA sequence: TGTGCCAGCAGCCAAGGGAGGTGGACTGGGAGATACAATGAGCAGTTCTTC.

V usage is TRBV11-3 and J usage is TRBJ2-2; 7 nucleotides match TRBD1. In germline, CDR1 is SGHNT, CDR2 YENEEA. Unmatched junction bases numbered 4, after V lost 2 bases and J lost 4 bases. The CDR3 has 15 residues. In nucleotides, the CDR3 is TGTGCCAGCAGCTTAAGACAGGGTTCCACCGGGGAGCTGTTTTTT. It translates to CASSLRQGSTGELFF.

The J gene is TRBJ2-3, the V gene TRBV12-5; 10 bases agree with TRBD2. Germline V gives CDR1 LGHNT, CDR2 FRNRAP. This CDR3 contains 16 residues. With V trimmed by 3 bases and J by 0 bases, 3 bases remained unmatched. The CDR3: CASGFKAGGSTDTQYF. The CDR3 coding sequence is TGTGCTAGTGGTTTTAAAGCGGGGGGGAGCACAGATACGCAGTATTTT.

The V call is TRBV10-1, the J call TRBJ1-1; D is ambiguous. With 3 bases removed from V and 1 base from J, the gap between germline ends came to 12 bases. Per germline, CDR1 WNHNN and CDR2 SYGVQD (reference sequence). This CDR3 is 15 amino acids long. Here the CDR3 reads CASSDPTARNTEAFF. The CDR3 DNA follows: TGCGCCAGCAGTGATCCGACTGCCAGGAACACTGAAGCTTTCTTT.

CDR3 nucleotide sequence: TGTGCCAGCAGCCCGGTGGGCGGGGGGCCCGCAGATACGCAGTATTTT. It translates to CASSPVGGGPADTQYF. This chain uses TRBV5-6 with TRBJ2-3; the match to TRBD2 covers 8 bases. In germline, CDR1 is SGHDT, CDR2 YYEEEE. The CDR3 totals 16 residues. Germline trimming cut 4 bases from V and 4 bases from J; bases unmatched to any gene: 11.

CDR3: CASSQVSDISSGNTIYF. The CDR3 nucleotides read TGTGCCAGCAGCCAAGTCTCAGACATAAGCTCTGGAAACACCATATATTTT. The chain is built from TRBV4-2 and TRBJ1-3; D is unclear. Germline-derived CDR1 and CDR2 are LGHNA and YNFKEQ. The CDR3 spans 17 residues. The germline V and J ends were trimmed by 1 base and 0 bases, with 13 bases remaining between them.

J is TRBJ2-5 and V is TRBV7-2; 7 bases line up with TRBD2. Looked up from germline, CDR1 is SGHTA and CDR2 is FQGNSA. V gave up 3 bases and J gave up 2 bases; unmatched junction bases: 3. There are 14 residues in the CDR3. The CDR3 sequence: CASSFGGGQETQYF. The CDR3 DNA follows: TGTGCCAGCAGCTTTGGGGGGGGGCAAGAGACCCAGTACTTC.

The chain links TRBV30 to TRBJ2-3; TRBD2 aligns across 10 bases. V shed 5 bases and J 5 bases; nucleotides not matched to a gene: 10. The CDR3 has 15 amino acids. CDR1 and CDR2 (germline): GTSNPN, SVGIG (reference sequence). The CDR3 protein is CAWSSGGAEGDTQYF. The CDR3 DNA reads as TGTGCCTGGTCGAGCGGGGGGGCTGAGGGAGATACGCAGTATTTT.

The chain combines TRBV9 with TRBJ1-2; TRBD1 aligns across 7 bases. Germline assignment: CDR1 SGDLS and CDR2 YYNGEE. V gave up 4 bases and J gave up 6 bases; unmatched junction bases: 12. The CDR3 is made up of 15 amino acids. The CDR3 protein is CASSSINRGMNGYTF. CDR3 in DNA: TGTGCCAGCAGCTCTATAAACAGGGGTATGAATGGCTACACCTTC.

V and J are TRBV10-2 and TRBJ1-2, with D tentatively TRBD1 (6 bases). Looked up from germline, CDR1 is WSHSY and CDR2 is SAAADI. Trimming removed 3 bases at V and 5 bases at J, with 16 bases between. The CDR3 sequence is 15 residues long. The CDR3 here is CASSDLEDRNYGYTF. The CDR3, as DNA: TGCGCCAGCAGTGATTTGGAGGACAGAAATTATGGCTACACCTTC.

The V and J genes are TRBV5-1 and TRBJ2-5; 7 bases agree with TRBD1. The V gene end was trimmed by 2 bases and the J gene end by 5 bases; junction bases not matched to a gene: 9. In germline, CDR1 is SGHRS, CDR2 YFSETQ. The CDR3 has 15 residues. This CDR3 reads CASSLGDRVTETQYF. The CDR3 DNA is TGCGCCAGCAGCTTAGGTGACAGGGTGACGGAGACCCAGTACTTC.

V usage is TRBV19 and J usage is TRBJ1-5; D not resolved. This CDR3 is built from 15 residues. V was pared by 3 bases and J by 0 bases, with 9 bases between. Germline values: CDR1 LNHDA, CDR2 SQIVND (reference sequence). The CDR3 DNA reads TGTGCCAGTAGTATTGTAACATATAGCAATCAGCCCCAGCATTTT. It codes for CASSIVTYSNQPQHF.

The chain joins TRBV19 to TRBJ1-6, with unresolved D. V was shortened by 5 bases and J by 3 bases, with 14 bases between the two germline ends. CDR3 length: 16 amino acids. CDR1 is LNHDA and CDR2 is SQIVND in the germline V gene (reference sequence). In nucleotides, the CDR3 is TGTGCCAGTAGTTCTACGCGGGCGAACTATAATTCACCCCTCCACTTT. This translates into CASSSTRANYNSPLHF.

This chain joins TRBV6-5 and TRBJ1-3, with D unclear. Germline values: CDR1 MNHEY, CDR2 SVGAGI. Trimming took off 6 bases at V and 3 bases at J, with 9 bases between the two ends. This CDR3 is built from 13 residues. The CDR3 coding sequence is TGTGCCAGCAGACCCCCGGGTGGAAACACCATATATTTT. It is translated as CASRPPGGNTIYF.

This clone showed up just once. The chain uses TRBV6-5 and TRBJ2-7; D gene unclear. The CDR3 is made up of 12 amino acids. V lost 0 bases and J 7 bases, leaving 7 bases between the germline ends. Looked up from germline, CDR1 is MNHEY and CDR2 is SVGAGI. CDR3 sequence (DNA): TGTGCCAGCAGTTACTCGAGGTCAGAGCAGTACTTC. Encoded protein: CASSYSRSEQYF.

J is TRBJ2-1 and V is TRBV9, with 15 bases fitting TRBD2. The germline gives CDR1 SGDLS, CDR2 YYNGEE. Unmatched junction bases numbered 5, after V lost 0 bases and J lost 13 bases. This CDR3 is built from 15 residues. CDR3 sequence reads: CASSVGGLAGGRQFF. In nucleotides, the CDR3 is TGTGCCAGCAGCGTAGGAGGACTAGCGGGGGGGCGACAGTTCTTC.

The sample holds one count of this clone. V gene TRBV10-1 combines with J gene TRBJ2-7; TRBD1 agrees at 7 bases. V lost 5 bases to trimming and J lost 3 bases; unmatched junction nucleotides: 4. Germline V gene lookup returns CDR1 WNHNN and CDR2 SYGVQD (reference sequence). The length of the CDR3 is 13 residues. CDR3 loop: CASSRQGLYEQYF. CDR3 bases: TGCGCCAGCAGTAGACAGGGTCTCTACGAGCAGTACTTC.

This clone appeared a single time. The chain is built from TRBV12-5 and TRBJ2-5; the D is unclear. V was shortened by 3 bases and J by 5 bases, with 7 bases between the two germline ends. The length of the CDR3 is 12 residues. CDR1 and CDR2 (germline): LGHNT, FRNRAP. CDR3 DNA sequence: TGTGCTAGTGGTTTCTTCCCGGAGACCCAGTACTTC. This gives the protein CASGFFPETQYF.